This TCR beta chain was identified in a study of blood T cells in healthy people across ages. Study-level results: It was held that the diversity estimates obtained from one million T cells were underestimates.

Germline V gene sequence: CDR1 DFQATT, CDR2 SNEGSKA (reference sequence). The CDR3 runs 11 residues. With 4 bases removed from V and 8 bases from J, the gap between germline ends came to 12 bases. The authors ran a second PCR of about 7 to 11 cycles using a sample-barcoded 5' primer and a J-beta primer mix. CDR3-containing paired-end reads numbering at least 2.5 million came from each sample. One entry per CDR3 protein results from TCRdb running MiXCR on the 5' RACE reads. The sample consists of about 1,500,000 distinct CDR3 sequences, 28% of them appearing once. This clonotype was picked up many times. Its antigen remains unidentified.

The specimen sequenced was blood. The origin of this receptor is a woman between 25 and 40 years old in good health. The chain joins TRBV20-1 to TRBJ2-7, with D tentatively TRBD1 or TRBD2 (5 bases each). In nucleotides, the CDR3 is TGCAGTGCTACAATCCCGGGACAGCAGTACTTC. Amino acid sequence: CSATIPGQQYF.